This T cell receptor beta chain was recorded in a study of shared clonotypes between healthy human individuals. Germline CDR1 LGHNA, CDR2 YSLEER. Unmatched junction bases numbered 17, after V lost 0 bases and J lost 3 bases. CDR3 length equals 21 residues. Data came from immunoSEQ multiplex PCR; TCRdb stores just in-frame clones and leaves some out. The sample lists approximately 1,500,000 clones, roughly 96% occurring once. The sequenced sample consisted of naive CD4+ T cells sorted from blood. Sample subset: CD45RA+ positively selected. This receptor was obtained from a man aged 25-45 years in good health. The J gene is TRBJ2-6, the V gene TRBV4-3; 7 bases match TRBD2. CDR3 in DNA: TGCGCCAGCAGCCAAGATCGTACCCATTTTGGGGGAGGGCATGGGGCCAACGTCCTGACTTTC. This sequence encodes CASSQDRTHFGGGHGANVLTF.